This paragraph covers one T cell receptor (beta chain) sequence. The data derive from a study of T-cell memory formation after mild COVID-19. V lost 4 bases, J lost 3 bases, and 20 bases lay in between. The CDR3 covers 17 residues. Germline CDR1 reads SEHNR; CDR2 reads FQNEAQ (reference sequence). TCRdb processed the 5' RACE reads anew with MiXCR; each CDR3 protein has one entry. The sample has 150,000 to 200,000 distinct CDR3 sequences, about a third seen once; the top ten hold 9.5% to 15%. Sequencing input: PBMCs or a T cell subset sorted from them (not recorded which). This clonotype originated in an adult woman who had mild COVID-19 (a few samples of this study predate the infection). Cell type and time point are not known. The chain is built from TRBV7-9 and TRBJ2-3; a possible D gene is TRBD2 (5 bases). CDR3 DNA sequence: TGTGCCAGCAGCTCCTCGGTCTTAAAGCCGGGGACAGATACGCAGTATTTT. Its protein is CASSSSVLKPGTDTQYF.